This record covers a single T cell receptor beta chain. This sample stems from a study of T cells in Graves' hyperthyroidism and ophthalmopathy. About the research overall: Before any treatment, at initial diagnosis, peripheral blood was collected.

The CDR3 loop spans 15 amino acids. CDR1 and CDR2 from the germline V gene are SGHTA and FQGNSA. J gave up 1 base and V 6 bases, and 6 bases lay outside the gene matches. RNA transcripts were the template for amplifying TCR beta CDR3 regions. In the first-round RT-PCR of the TCR CDR3, the HTBI primer set was used. TCRdb used MiXCR to reprocess the multiplex PCR reads, holding one entry per CDR3 protein. This sample has approximately 560,000 distinct CDR3 sequences, with more than 15% found just once. This chain connects TRBV7-2 to TRBJ1-3, with 7 positions matching TRBD1. Sequenced: blood. This TCR derives from a woman under 40 with Graves' hyperthyroidism. DNA of the CDR3: TGTGCCAGCAGACCCCAGGGGGGATCTGGAAACACCATATATTTT. Translation gives CASRPQGGSGNTIYF.